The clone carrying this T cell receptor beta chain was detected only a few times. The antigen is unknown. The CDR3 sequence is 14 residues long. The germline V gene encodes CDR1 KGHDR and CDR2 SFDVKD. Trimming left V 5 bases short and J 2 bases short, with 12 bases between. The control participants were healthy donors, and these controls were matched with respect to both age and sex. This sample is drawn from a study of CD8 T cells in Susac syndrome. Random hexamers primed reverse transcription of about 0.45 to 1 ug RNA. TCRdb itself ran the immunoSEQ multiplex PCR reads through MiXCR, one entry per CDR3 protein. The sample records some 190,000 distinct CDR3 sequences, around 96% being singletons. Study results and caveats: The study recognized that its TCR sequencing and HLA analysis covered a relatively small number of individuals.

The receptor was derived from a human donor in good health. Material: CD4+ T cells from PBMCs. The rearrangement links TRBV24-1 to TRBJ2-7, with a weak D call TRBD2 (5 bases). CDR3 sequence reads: CATSADWNAYEQYF. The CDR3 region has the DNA TGTGCCACCAGTGCGGACTGGAACGCCTACGAGCAGTACTTC.